Below, 20 T cell receptor beta chains from the same sample are listed, as sequenced in a study of cytomegalovirus exposure and HLA in healthy donors. In the PCR, 60 Vbeta and 13 Jbeta primers were used. TCRdb's copy holds only in-frame clones and misses some; the assay was immunoSEQ multiplex PCR. This sample has 150,000 to 200,000 clones, with over 75% found just once. The sequencing input was PBMCs. The receptors originated from a woman in her forties or fifties in good health and CMV-seropositive.

The V and J genes are TRBV12-1 and TRBJ2-3; the table's D call, TRBD2, was not checked against the DNA. TRBV12-1 is listed as a pseudogene. The CDR3 runs 18 residues. The CDR3 nucleotides read TGTGCCAGCAGCTACCGTCATAGCGGGACCCGTAGCACAGATACGCAGTATTTT. It translates to CASSYRHSGTRSTDTQYF.

The chain uses TRBV5-8 and TRBJ2-7, with 8 positions matching TRBD1. The V and J ends lost 0 bases and 4 bases, in that order; junction bases with no gene match: 3. This CDR3 spans 14 amino acids. Germline CDR1 and CDR2: SGHTS and YDEGEE. The chain's CDR3 is CASSLDRQGYEQYF. CDR3 in DNA: TGTGCCAGCAGCTTGGATAGACAGGGGTACGAGCAGTACTTC.

This clone was observed a single time. The rearrangement uses TRBV5-4 and TRBJ2-7; TRBD1 might be the D (6 bases). V dropped 2 bases and J dropped 4 bases, with 19 bases sitting between them. The CDR3 is made up of 16 amino acids. Germline V CDR1 and CDR2: SGHNT, YYREEE (reference sequence). The CDR3 DNA reads as TGTGCCAGCAGCTTCCCCTCCGGGACATCGGGGTACGAGCAGTACTTC. This sequence encodes CASSFPSGTSGYEQYF.

The rearrangement uses TRBV20-1 and TRBJ1-2, with D unresolved. The V gene's germline CDR1 is DFQATT and CDR2 SNEGSKA (reference sequence). V was pared by 1 base and J by 6 bases, with 6 bases between. The CDR3 loop spans 11 amino acids. The DNA of the CDR3 is TGCAGTGCTAGAGGAGGGCATGGCTACACCTTC. Its translation: CSARGGHGYTF.

The rearrangement joins TRBV4-3 to TRBJ2-1; TRBD2 agrees at 9 bases. Germline trimming cut 0 bases from V and 10 bases from J; bases unmatched to any gene: 7. Germline assignment: CDR1 LGHNA and CDR2 YSLEER. The CDR3 covers 15 residues. Here the CDR3 reads CASSQDSSGGLEQFF. CDR3 nucleotides: TGCGCCAGCAGCCAAGATTCGAGCGGGGGGCTCGAGCAGTTCTTC.

The CDR3 sequence: CASSEAAPLNYNEQFF. CDR3 nucleotides: TGTGCCAGCAGTGAAGCAGCCCCTTTGAACTACAATGAGCAGTTCTTC. The chain joins TRBV2 to TRBJ2-1; D not certain. CDR1 and CDR2 from the germline V gene are SNHLY and FYNNEI. Deletions cut 0 bases from V and 3 bases from J, with 12 bases between. The CDR3 runs 16 residues. The whole variable domain, remainder taken from reference TRBV2 and TRBJ2-1, is EPEVTQTPSHQVTQMGQEVILRCVPISNHLYFYWYRQILGQKVEFLVSFYNNEISEKSEIFDDQFSVERPDGSNFTLKIRSTKLEDSAMYFCASSEAAPLNYNEQFFGPGTRLTVL.

The CDR3 protein is CASSLGGGNEQFF. DNA of the CDR3: TGTGCCAGCAGCTTAGGCGGGGGAAATGAGCAGTTCTTC. This chain links TRBV11-3 with TRBJ2-1; TRBD2 matches at 7 bases. V lost 1 base and J lost 7; bases outside the gene matches: 1. The CDR3 is 13 residues long. CDR1 and CDR2 from the germline V gene are SGHNT and YENEEA.

The genes are TRBV19 and TRBJ1-5; tentatively, D is TRBD1 (5 bases). Germline V gene lookup returns CDR1 LNHDA and CDR2 SQIVND (reference sequence). Trimming stripped 7 bases from V and 3 bases from J, with 16 bases between. This CDR3 is built from 15 residues. In DNA form, the CDR3 reads TGTGCCAGTATAAAACGCGACAGTCTCAATCAGCCCCAGCATTTT. Its translation: CASIKRDSLNQPQHF.

This clone has only one observation. This rearrangement joins TRBV6-6 to TRBJ2-7; D is unclear. The length of the CDR3 is 16 residues. Germline V gene lookup returns CDR1 MNHNY and CDR2 SVGAGI (reference sequence). The germline V and J ends were trimmed by 5 bases and 6 bases, with 23 bases remaining between them. The CDR3 sequence is CASSTRPEMGHFEQYF. In DNA, the CDR3 is TGTGCCAGCAGTACTCGCCCCGAGATGGGCCACTTCGAGCAGTACTTC.

This clone has more than one count but fewer than ten. The rearrangement uses TRBV4-3 and TRBJ2-7; 9 nucleotides agree with TRBD1. Germline trimming cut 0 bases from V and 5 bases from J; bases unmatched to any gene: 8. Germline-derived CDR1 and CDR2 are LGHNA and YSLEER. This CDR3 contains 16 residues. The CDR3 nucleotides are TGCGCCAGCAGCCAAGACTTTCGGGACAGGGTCAACGAGCAGTACTTC. It translates to CASSQDFRDRVNEQYF.

This chain joins TRBV9 and TRBJ1-3; tentative D call: TRBD1 (6 bases). CDR1 and CDR2 (germline): SGDLS, YYNGEE. The CDR3 loop spans 15 amino acids. With 0 bases removed from V and 4 bases from J, the gap between germline ends came to 11 bases. The CDR3 region is CASSVETGTGNTIYF. CDR3 DNA: TGTGCCAGCAGCGTAGAAACAGGGACAGGAAACACCATATATTTT.

The chain recombines TRBV19 with TRBJ1-2, with D possibly TRBD1 on 5 matching bases. With 8 bases removed from V and 3 bases from J, the gap between germline ends came to 19 bases. Germline CDR1 and CDR2: LNHDA and SQIVND (reference sequence). The CDR3 is 15 residues long. This CDR3 reads CASLSLGGADYGYTF. As DNA, the CDR3 is TGTGCCAGTCTCTCCCTCGGCGGGGCCGACTATGGCTACACCTTC.

The chain combines TRBV7-2 with TRBJ1-2; D is undetermined. In germline, CDR1 is SGHTA, CDR2 FQGNSA. Trimming took 4 bases from V and 6 from J, leaving 15 bases between them. CDR3 length: 14 residues. The CDR3 coding sequence is TGTGCCAGCAGCTCAGTACAGTTTAGAGATGGCTACACCTTC. Amino acids: CASSSVQFRDGYTF.

V is TRBV4-1 and J is TRBJ2-5; D perhaps matches TRBD2 (7 bases). The CDR3 covers 15 residues. Trimming stripped 0 bases from V and 5 bases from J, with 13 bases between. Germline CDR1 reads MGHRA; CDR2 reads YSYEKL. The CDR3 coding sequence is TGCGCCAGCAGCCAAGAAGGGGGGGGGTTCGAGACCCAGTACTTC. Translated: CASSQEGGGFETQYF.

The chain has TRBV30 and TRBJ2-1; D call uncertain. The V gene's germline CDR1 is GTSNPN and CDR2 SVGIG (reference sequence). The CDR3 has 13 amino acids. With 4 bases removed from V and 5 bases from J, the gap between germline ends came to 12 bases. The CDR3 loop reads CAWTRGTNNEQFF. CDR3 bases: TGTGCCTGGACGCGAGGTACCAACAATGAGCAGTTCTTC.

The V gene is TRBV29-1, the J gene TRBJ2-2; D remains unclear. Trimming removed 6 bases at V and 4 bases at J, with 9 bases between. This CDR3 has 12 residues. Germline CDR1 reads SQVTM; CDR2 reads ANQGSEA. The CDR3 region has the DNA TGCAGCGTGATAAAGAGCACCGGGGAGCTGTTTTTT. It is translated as CSVIKSTGELFF.

The J gene is TRBJ2-7, the V gene TRBV7-2; 10 positions agree with TRBD2. With 3 bases clipped from V and 1 base from J, the junction kept 3 bases outside the gene matches. The germline V gene has CDR1 SGHTA and CDR2 FQGNSA. The CDR3 is 15 amino acids. The CDR3 nucleotides read TGTGCCAGCAGCTTCGGACTAGCGGATTCCTACGAGCAGTACTTC. This sequence encodes CASSFGLADSYEQYF.

This clone was counted only a few times. This sequence joins TRBV7-2 and TRBJ2-7; 8 positions match TRBD2. There are 14 residues in the CDR3. CDR1 is SGHTA and CDR2 is FQGNSA in the germline V gene. Trimming at V came to 5 bases and at J to 2 bases, leaving 5 bases not matched to a gene. CDR3 nucleotides: TGTGCCAGCAGCCAGGAGCGGGGGACCTACGAGCAGTACTTC. Translating it yields CASSQERGTYEQYF.

The chain uses TRBV5-1 and TRBJ1-3; TRBD1 matches at 9 bases. The V gene's germline CDR1 is SGHRS and CDR2 YFSETQ. With V trimmed by 6 bases and J by 4 bases, 8 bases remained unmatched. This CDR3 has 15 amino acids. The CDR3 DNA sequence: TGCGCCAGCAAATCAGGACAGGGGTCCGGAAACACCATATATTTT. Translated: CASKSGQGSGNTIYF.

This chain connects TRBV7-2 to TRBJ1-6; D is perhaps TRBD1 (6 bases). This CDR3 has 16 residues. From germline, CDR1 is SGHTA and CDR2 FQGNSA. Trimming shortened V by 4 bases and J by 14 bases, and 24 bases separated the two germline ends. The CDR3 nucleotides are TGTGCCAGCAGCTCACCCCAGACAGGCCCAAGAAACACCCTCCACTTT. Its translation is CASSSPQTGPRNTLHF.